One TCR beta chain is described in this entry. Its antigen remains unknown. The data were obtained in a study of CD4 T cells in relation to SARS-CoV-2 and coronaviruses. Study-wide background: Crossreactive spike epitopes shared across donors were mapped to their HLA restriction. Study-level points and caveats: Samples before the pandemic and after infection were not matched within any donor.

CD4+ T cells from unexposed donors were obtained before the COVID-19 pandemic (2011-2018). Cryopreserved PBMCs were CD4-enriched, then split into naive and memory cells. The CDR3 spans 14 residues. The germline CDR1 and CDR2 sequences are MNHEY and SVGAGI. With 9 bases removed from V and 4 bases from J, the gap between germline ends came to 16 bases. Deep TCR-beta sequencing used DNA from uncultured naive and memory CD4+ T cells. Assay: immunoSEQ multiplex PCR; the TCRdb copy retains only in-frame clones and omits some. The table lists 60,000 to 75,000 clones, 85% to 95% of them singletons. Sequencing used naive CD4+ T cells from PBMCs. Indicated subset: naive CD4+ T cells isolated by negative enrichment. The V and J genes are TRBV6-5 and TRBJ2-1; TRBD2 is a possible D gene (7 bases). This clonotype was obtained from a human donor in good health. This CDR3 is CASGEGGVYNEQFF. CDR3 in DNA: TGTGCCAGTGGAGAGGGGGGGGTTTACAATGAGCAGTTCTTC.